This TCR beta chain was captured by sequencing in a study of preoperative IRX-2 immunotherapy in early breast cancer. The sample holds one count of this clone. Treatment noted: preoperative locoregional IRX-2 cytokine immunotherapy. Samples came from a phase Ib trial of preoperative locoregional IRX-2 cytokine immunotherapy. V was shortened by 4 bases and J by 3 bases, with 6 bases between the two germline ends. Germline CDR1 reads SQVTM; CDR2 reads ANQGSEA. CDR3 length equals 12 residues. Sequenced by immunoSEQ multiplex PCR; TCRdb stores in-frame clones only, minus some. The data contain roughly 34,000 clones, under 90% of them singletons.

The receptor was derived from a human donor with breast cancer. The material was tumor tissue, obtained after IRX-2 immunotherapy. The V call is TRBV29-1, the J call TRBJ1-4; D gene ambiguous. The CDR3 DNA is TGCAGCGTTGTGGCGGCTAATGAAAAACTGTTTTTT. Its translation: CSVVAANEKLFF.